Below are 24 T cell receptor beta chains sequenced from a single sample in a study of human T cells and chemical hapten exposure. Described time point: healthy volunteer bleed at 6 weeks. Unfractionated whole blood yielded the extracted total RNA. TCRdb used MiXCR to reprocess the RACE reads, holding one entry per CDR3 protein. Among tens of thousands of distinct CDR3 sequences listed, roughly 5.4% were seen once. The sequenced sample consisted of whole blood. These receptors were taken from a human donor in good health. Some clones in this sample may be carry-over from other donors' samples.

This clonotype was picked up many times. The chain combines TRBV6-2 or TRBV6-3 with TRBJ1-5, with 8 bases fitting TRBD1. J was trimmed by 4 bases and V by 6 bases; bases with no gene match: 5. Germline V gene lookup returns CDR1 MNHEY and CDR2 SVGEGT. This CDR3 is 14 amino acids long. The CDR3, as DNA: TGTGCCAGCAGGGAGGACAGGGCGAATCAGCCCCAGCATTTT. Its translation is CASREDRANQPQHF.

This clonotype was counted ten times or more. J is TRBJ2-3 and V is TRBV6-4; D remains unclear. The CDR3 length is 14 residues. The germline V gene encodes CDR1 MRHNA and CDR2 SNTAGT. V lost 5 bases and J 1 base, leaving 10 bases between the germline ends. The CDR3 sequence: CASSSGPGTDTQYF. The CDR3 bases are TGTGCCAGCAGTTCCGGGCCCGGCACAGATACGCAGTATTTT.

This clonotype has ten or more counts. The V and J genes are TRBV20-1 and TRBJ1-1; 8 positions agree with TRBD1. Trimming at V came to 2 bases and at J to 3 bases, leaving 8 bases not matched to a gene. From germline, CDR1 is DFQATT and CDR2 SNEGSKA (reference sequence). This CDR3 has 15 residues. The CDR3 region has the DNA TGCAGTGCTAGATCTACAGGGGGGTGGGACACTGAAGCTTTCTTT. This codes for CSARSTGGWDTEAFF.

V and J are TRBV12-3 or TRBV12-4 and TRBJ1-1, with D uncertain. The V end was cut by 3 bases, the J end by 5 bases, with 19 bases between. CDR3 length: 16 amino acids. The CDR3 sequence: CASSLLRVTTGTEAFF. The CDR3 DNA reads as TGTGCCAGCAGTTTGTTACGGGTTACCACTGGGACTGAAGCTTTCTTT.

The chain combines TRBV7-9 with TRBJ1-3, with D uncertain. The germline V and J ends were trimmed by 1 base and 0 bases, with 7 bases remaining between them. The CDR3 spans 15 residues. Per germline, CDR1 SEHNR and CDR2 FQNEAQ (reference sequence). CDR3 in DNA: TGTGCCAGCAGCTTAGGGCCGCCCTCTGGAAACACCATATATTTT. Translating gives CASSLGPPSGNTIYF.

This rearrangement joins TRBV24-1 to TRBJ2-2; the D gene is possibly TRBD2 (6 bases). The germline V gene has CDR1 KGHDR and CDR2 SFDVKD. V lost 5 bases and J 4 bases, leaving 13 bases between the germline ends. The CDR3 is made up of 15 amino acids. CDR3 region: CATSAPGRSTGELFF. The DNA of the CDR3 is TGTGCCACCAGTGCCCCCGGGAGATCCACCGGGGAGCTGTTTTTT.

This clonotype was counted ten times or more. The rearrangement joins TRBV12-3 or TRBV12-4 to TRBJ1-1; D is unresolved. V was cut by 8 bases and J by 0 bases, with 7 bases left in between. This CDR3 comprises 12 residues. In DNA form, the CDR3 reads TGTGCCAGCGGAAGTATGAACACTGAAGCTTTCTTT. Translated: CASGSMNTEAFF.

This chain links TRBV15 with TRBJ1-2, with 11 bases matching TRBD1. CDR1 and CDR2 from the germline V gene are LNHNV and YYDKDF (reference sequence). The CDR3 extends over 19 amino acids. V was clipped by 0 bases and J by 0 bases; unmatched bases: 9. CDR3 in amino acids: CATSRDLGTGGTSNYGYTF. The DNA of the CDR3 is TGTGCCACCAGCAGAGATCTGGGGACAGGGGGTACTTCTAACTATGGCTACACCTTC.

This clonotype was detected a few times. The chain carries TRBV20-1 and TRBJ2-2, with a weak D call TRBD1 (5 bases). CDR1 and CDR2 from the germline V gene are DFQATT and SNEGSKA (reference sequence). The CDR3 contains 13 residues. V was clipped by 3 bases and J by 3 bases, with 8 bases between them. CDR3 sequence (DNA): TGCAGTGCTAGCGGCAGGGACACCGGGGAGCTGTTTTTT. As protein: CSASGRDTGELFF.

This clonotype was detected only a few times. The CDR3 loop is CATTIVEGTEAFF. CDR3 DNA sequence: TGTGCCACCACAATCGTGGAAGGCACTGAAGCTTTCTTT. This chain connects TRBV19 to TRBJ1-1; D is unresolved. The V end was cut by 10 bases, the J end by 4 bases, with 16 bases between. There are 13 residues in the CDR3. The V gene's germline CDR1 is LNHDA and CDR2 SQIVND (reference sequence).

V is TRBV5-1 and J is TRBJ1-3; 7 bases agree with TRBD1. V was pared by 4 bases and J by 2 bases, with 3 bases of the junction left unmatched. Germline CDR1 is SGHRS and CDR2 is YFSETQ. CDR3 length: 14 residues. DNA for the CDR3: TGCGCCAGCAGCCCCGACAGGGCTGGAAACACCATATATTTT. Amino acid sequence: CASSPDRAGNTIYF.

Details on this clonotype: A read error may explain this, as a much larger clone is one base away. The genes are TRBV18 and TRBJ1-1; weak D call: TRBD1 (6 bases). CDR1 KGHSH and CDR2 LQKENI come from the germline V gene. This CDR3 comprises 14 residues. The CDR3, as DNA: TGTGCCAGCTCACCCCAAGGGGGAGAAGTTGAAGCTCTCTTT. It codes for CASSPQGGEVEALF. Full variable domain (missing parts from reference TRBV18 and TRBJ1-1): NAGVMQNPRHLVRRRGQEARLRCSPMKGHSHVYWYRQLPEEGLKFMVYLQKENIIDESGMPKERFSAEFPKEGPSILRIQQVVRGDSAAYFCASSPQGGEVEALFGQGTRLTVV.

This clonotype was observed at least ten times. The gene calls are TRBV27 and TRBJ1-5, with a possible D match to TRBD1 (6 bases). The CDR3 totals 14 residues. Germline loops: CDR1 MNHEY, CDR2 SMNVEV (reference sequence). V was shortened by 4 bases and J by 1 base, with 8 bases between the two germline ends. CDR3 region: CASSSQGSNQPQHF. CDR3 nucleotides: TGTGCCAGCAGTTCCCAGGGGAGCAATCAGCCCCAGCATTTT.

For this clonotype: A much larger clone lies one base from this, so it may be a read error. This CDR3 fails to terminate in the conserved phenylalanine or tryptophan, so it likely reflects a read error. The chain couples TRBV12-3 or TRBV12-4 to TRBJ2-3; D unclear. V dropped 1 base and J dropped 4 bases, with 9 bases sitting between them. This CDR3 is 14 amino acids long. CDR3 nucleotides: TGTGCCAGCAGTTTAGGGTTACGTGCAGATACGCAGTATCTT. It encodes CASSLGLRADTQYL.

This clonotype occurred many times. CDR3 protein: CASSIREGRGNEQFF. The CDR3 DNA sequence: TGTGCCAGTAGTATACGGGAGGGCCGAGGCAATGAGCAGTTCTTC. The gene calls are TRBV19 and TRBJ2-1; 8 bases align to TRBD2. The CDR3 spans 15 residues. Per germline, CDR1 LNHDA and CDR2 SQIVND (reference sequence). Trimming cost V 2 bases and J 6 bases; bases outside gene matches: 6.

The rearrangement links TRBV30 to TRBJ2-3; D is uncertain. The CDR3 totals 13 residues. The ends were cut back, 2 bases at V and 4 bases at J, with 10 bases in the middle. Germline values: CDR1 GTSNPN, CDR2 SVGIG (reference sequence). The CDR3 is CAWSLLGADTQYF. The CDR3 DNA reads TGTGCCTGGAGTCTGCTAGGCGCAGATACGCAGTATTTT.

This clonotype showed up many times. The chain has TRBV25-1 and TRBJ2-7; 9 positions agree with TRBD1. The CDR3 has 12 residues. CDR1 MGHDK and CDR2 SYGVNS come from the germline V gene. The V gene end was trimmed by 5 bases and the J gene end by 7 bases; junction bases not matched to a gene: 3. The CDR3 DNA is TGTGCCAGCAGTTTGACAGGGGGTGAGCAGTACTTC. It is translated as CASSLTGGEQYF.

Ten or more counts support this clonotype. This chain links TRBV5-4 with TRBJ2-3; 13 bases are shared with TRBD2. Germline V gene data show CDR1 as SGHNT and CDR2 as YYREEE (reference sequence). Unmatched junction bases numbered 14, after V lost 4 bases and J lost 3 bases. The CDR3 runs to 19 residues. The CDR3 loop reads CASSLKLAGGLVGTDTQYF. The CDR3 region has the DNA TGTGCCAGCAGCCTAAAACTAGCGGGAGGGCTAGTCGGAACAGATACGCAGTATTTT.

The CDR3 region is CASSALTDRREQFF. CDR3 coding DNA: TGTGCCAGCAGCGCGTTGACGGACCGCAGGGAGCAGTTCTTC. J is TRBJ2-1 and V is TRBV5-6; D not resolved. CDR1 and CDR2 from the germline V gene are SGHDT and YYEEEE. The length of the CDR3 is 14 residues. V was cut by 4 bases and J by 10 bases, with 18 bases left in between.

This clonotype was counted at least ten times. V usage is TRBV3-1 and J usage is TRBJ2-6; 7 bases agree with TRBD1. The length of the CDR3 is 18 residues. Germline loops: CDR1 LGHDT, CDR2 YNNKEL (reference sequence). Germline trimming cut 4 bases from V and 0 bases from J; bases unmatched to any gene: 9. Here the CDR3 DNA reads TGTGCCAGCAGCCGCCTTCAGACAGGGCACTCTGGGGCCAACGTCCTGACTTTC. The encoded protein is CASSRLQTGHSGANVLTF.

This clonotype occurred many times. This sequence joins TRBV20-1 and TRBJ2-1, with D possibly being TRBD2 (6 bases). CDR1 DFQATT and CDR2 SNEGSKA come from the germline V gene (reference sequence). CDR3 length equals 14 residues. V was pared by 3 bases and J by 4 bases, with 13 bases between. The CDR3 nucleotides read TGCAGTGCTAGGGGGGGTACTATATACAATGAGCAGTTCTTC. Protein: CSARGGTIYNEQFF.

The chain employs TRBV5-1 and TRBJ1-6; 9 bases match TRBD1. CDR3 length: 15 amino acids. The germline gives CDR1 SGHRS, CDR2 YFSETQ. Trimming at V came to 4 bases and at J to 8 bases, leaving 7 bases not matched to a gene. The chain's CDR3 is CASSVTGGGDSPLHF. For the CDR3, the DNA is TGCGCCAGCAGCGTGACAGGGGGAGGAGATTCACCCCTCCACTTT.

This clonotype was recorded many times. The V and J genes are TRBV29-1 and TRBJ1-1; tentative D call: TRBD1 (5 bases). The CDR3 has 12 residues. Trimming took 4 bases from V and 4 from J, leaving 10 bases between them. Per germline, CDR1 SQVTM and CDR2 ANQGSEA. The CDR3 protein is CSVGAGTTEAFF. The CDR3, as DNA: TGCAGCGTTGGAGCTGGGACCACTGAAGCTTTCTTT.

The V gene is TRBV7-9, the J gene TRBJ2-5; D perhaps matches TRBD1 (6 bases). The CDR3 totals 13 residues. The V and J ends lost 2 bases and 7 bases respectively, with 11 bases between them. Looked up from germline, CDR1 is SEHNR and CDR2 is FQNEAQ (reference sequence). The CDR3 here is CASSLTGLGTQYF. As DNA, the CDR3 is TGTGCCAGCAGCTTAACAGGGCTGGGGACCCAGTACTTC.